This is a list of T cell receptor beta chains from one sample in a study of blood T cell repertoires in COVID-19. Repertoires were generated with immunoSEQ multiplex PCR, while TCRdb's copy carries only in-frame clones and drops some. In the table there are 240,000 or so clones, about 90% of which are singletons. Sequenced sample: PBMCs or T cells enriched from blood (not recorded which). All receptors derive from a man between 45 and 60 years old who had been exposed to COVID-19. CDR3s include the opening cysteine and the closing phenylalanine or tryptophan.

TRBV5-1,TRBJ2-1,CASSLVPRIENEQFF
TRBV30,TRBJ1-6,CAWRTGFNSPLHF
TRBV7-9,TRBJ1-2,CASSFPLEAYGYTF
TRBV28,TRBJ1-1,CASSPQVSTEAFF
TRBV7-2,TRBJ2-1,CASSSTASSYNEQFF
TRBV28,TRBJ1-2,CASSLGRGYGYTF
TRBV5-1,TRBJ1-1,CASRRDYTMNTEAFF
TRBV18,TRBJ1-3,CASSPPGQATGNTIYF
TRBV6-5,TRBJ1-6,CASSRERNSPLHF
TRBV5-1,TRBJ2-2,CASSLAGLDTGELFF
TRBV6-4,TRBJ2-1,CASSDYKTNAYNEQFF
TRBV28,TRBJ2-1,CASSLGSDNEQFF
TRBV30,TRBJ2-1,CAWSTRLPNEQFF
TRBV30,TRBJ1-6,CAWSTQGGDSPLHF
TRBV7-9,TRBJ2-3,CASSGPPGQGETDTQYF
TRBV7-9,TRBJ2-7,CASSSGQGVYEQYF
TRBV18,TRBJ2-7,CASSPWGRGTEQYF
TRBV12-2,TRBJ2-1,CASRFPDFPGGRVYEQFF
TRBV28,TRBJ1-6,CASPQDGGSPLHF
TRBV5-1,TRBJ2-5,CASSFPRASGGQETQYF
TRBV10-3,TRBJ2-3,CAIGLEDTQYF
TRBV18,TRBJ1-1,CASSPQQGGMNTEAFF
TRBV9,TRBJ2-2,CASSGTVTGELFF
TRBV29-1,TRBJ2-3,CSVERRGTASTDTQYF
TRBV5-1,TRBJ2-2,CASSPRAATNTGELFF
TRBV27,TRBJ1-4,CASSPDRTTNEKLFF
TRBV11-2,TRBJ1-6,CASSLVWGQRGSPLHF
TRBV18,TRBJ1-5,CASSSSRAPNQPQHF
TRBV2,TRBJ1-2,CARGDREYGYTF
TRBV5-1,TRBJ2-1,CASSSSGGSYNEQFF
TRBV5-1,TRBJ2-1,CASSYFSGGDNEQFF
TRBV30,TRBJ1-6,CAARQEYNSPLHF
TRBV12-3/TRBV12-4,TRBJ1-2,CASSFFQDGYTF
TRBV11-2,TRBJ1-2,CASSWTQGALIYGYTF
TRBV5-1,TRBJ1-1,CASSPALNRANTEAFF
TRBV21-1,TRBJ1-5,CASSSRYRSSNQPQHF
TRBV4-1,TRBJ1-2,CASSRTSGNYGYTF